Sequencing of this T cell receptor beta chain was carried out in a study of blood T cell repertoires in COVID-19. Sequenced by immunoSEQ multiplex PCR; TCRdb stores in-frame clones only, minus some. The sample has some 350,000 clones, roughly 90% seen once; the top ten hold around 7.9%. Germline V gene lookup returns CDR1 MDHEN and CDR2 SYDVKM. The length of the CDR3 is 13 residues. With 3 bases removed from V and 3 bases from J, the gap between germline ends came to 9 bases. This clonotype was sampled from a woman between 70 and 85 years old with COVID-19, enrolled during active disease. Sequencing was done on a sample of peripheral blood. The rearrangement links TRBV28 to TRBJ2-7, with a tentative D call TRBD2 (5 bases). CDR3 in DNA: TGTGCCAGCAGTTTTTTTCGGGGCTACGAGCAGTACTTC. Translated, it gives CASSFFRGYEQYF.